Below, 29 T cell receptor beta chains from the same sample are listed, as sequenced in a study of blood T cell repertoires in COVID-19. Method: immunoSEQ multiplex PCR; TCRdb's copy keeps in-frame clones and lacks some. The table lists about 160,000 clones, roughly 87% of them singletons, with roughly 7% in the top ten. The material sequenced was PBMCs or T cells enriched from blood (not recorded which). The receptors here all came from a woman in her fifties or sixties who had recovered from COVID-19.

A remark on this clone: Distinct nucleotide sequences in the sample also encode this CDR3. The rearrangement uses TRBV5-1 and TRBJ1-2; 8 bases fit TRBD1. Germline lookup yields CDR1 SGHRS and CDR2 YFSETQ. J gave up 0 bases and V 4 bases, and 2 bases lay outside the gene matches. This CDR3 contains 14 residues. The CDR3 loop is CASSPDRANYGYTF. DNA of the CDR3: TGCGCCAGCAGCCCGGACAGGGCTAACTATGGCTACACCTTC. The full variable domain, completed using reference TRBV5-1 and TRBJ1-2, is KAGVTQTPRYLIKTRGQQVTLSCSPISGHRSVSWYQQTPGQGLQFLFEYFSETQRNKGNFPGRFSGRQFSNSRSEMNVSTLELGDSALYLCASSPDRANYGYTFGSGTRLTVV.

The rearrangement joins TRBV27 to TRBJ2-7; 9 nucleotides line up with TRBD1. V shed 1 base and J 2 bases; nucleotides not matched to a gene: 6. This CDR3 has 16 amino acids. In germline, CDR1 is MNHEY, CDR2 SMNVEV (reference sequence). CDR3 nucleotide sequence: TGTGCCAGCAGTTTATTACCGGGACAGGGTCCCTACGAGCAGTACTTC. Translation: CASSLLPGQGPYEQYF.

This rearrangement joins TRBV18 to TRBJ2-6; D is possibly TRBD1 (5 bases). This CDR3 comprises 15 residues. The V end was cut by 4 bases, the J end by 2 bases, with 9 bases between. Germline CDR1 and CDR2: KGHSH and LQKENI. In DNA, the CDR3 is TGTGCCAGCTCACTGGGGCCTACTGGGGCCAACGTCCTGACTTTC. Amino acids: CASSLGPTGANVLTF.

The rearrangement links TRBV5-1 to TRBJ2-2; 8 bases agree with TRBD1. Trimming removed 1 base from V and 6 bases from J; junction bases left unmatched: 8. The V gene's germline CDR1 is SGHRS and CDR2 YFSETQ. There are 16 residues in the CDR3. CDR3 coding DNA: TGCGCCAGCAGCTTGCATGGGCAGGGGGCTCCCGGGGAGCTGTTTTTT. Translated: CASSLHGQGAPGELFF.

The chain combines TRBV6-5 with TRBJ2-7, with D possibly being TRBD2 (6 bases). Germline CDR1 reads MNHEY; CDR2 reads SVGAGI. This CDR3 comprises 15 residues. Deletions cut 5 bases from V and 5 bases from J, with 19 bases between. The CDR3 region has the DNA TGTGCCAGCAGTAACCCCGGGACTCTCCTCCACGAGCAGTACTTC. Translation gives CASSNPGTLLHEQYF.

The gene calls are TRBV4-2 and TRBJ2-7, with TRBD1 matching over 7 bases. The J segment lost 3 bases and the V segment lost 1 base, leaving 6 bases of the junction unmatched. The CDR3 extends over 15 amino acids. Germline V gives CDR1 LGHNA, CDR2 YNFKEQ. The CDR3: CASSQVTGVGYEQYF. The CDR3 bases are TGTGCCAGCAGCCAAGTCACAGGGGTGGGCTACGAGCAGTACTTC.

The rearrangement links TRBV7-9 to TRBJ1-2; 7 bases map to TRBD1. Germline V gene lookup returns CDR1 SEHNR and CDR2 FQNEAQ (reference sequence). V gave up 3 bases and J gave up 6 bases; unmatched junction bases: 7. The CDR3 runs 14 residues. The CDR3: CASSLVTGIHGYTF. In nucleotides, the CDR3 is TGTGCCAGCAGCTTGGTGACAGGGATCCATGGCTACACCTTC.

This chain uses TRBV18 with TRBJ2-1; 14 nucleotides agree with TRBD2. This CDR3 spans 18 amino acids. Germline lookup yields CDR1 KGHSH and CDR2 LQKENI. Trimming at V came to 0 bases and at J to 7 bases, leaving 8 bases not matched to a gene. CDR3 sequence reads: CASSPPGLAGVIVNEQFF. The CDR3 DNA reads as TGTGCCAGCTCACCACCGGGACTAGCGGGAGTTATTGTGAATGAGCAGTTCTTC.

The rearrangement joins TRBV3-1 (or the pseudogene TRBV3-2) to TRBJ1-2; 8 bases agree with TRBD1. The CDR3 has 16 amino acids. The ends lost 1 base at V and 7 bases at J; junction bases unmatched: 11. CDR1 is LGHDT and CDR2 is YNNKEL in the germline V gene (reference sequence). CDR3 nucleotides: TGTGCCAGCAGCCAAGGTACAGGGGGTTTGAATCCTGGCTACACCTTC. It encodes CASSQGTGGLNPGYTF.

This sequence joins TRBV27 and TRBJ2-1, with TRBD2 matching 8 bases. Germline loops: CDR1 MNHEY, CDR2 SMNVEV (reference sequence). CDR3 size: 15 residues. V trimming: 2 bases; J trimming: 4 bases; junction bases outside the gene matches: 4. CDR3 in amino acids: CASSLGLANYNEQFF. The CDR3 DNA reads TGTGCCAGCAGTTTAGGACTAGCCAATTACAATGAGCAGTTCTTC.

The V and J genes are TRBV7-2 and TRBJ2-7; D gene uncertain. CDR3 length: 15 amino acids. Per the germline V gene, CDR1 is SGHTA and CDR2 is FQGNSA. V was pared by 3 bases and J by 2 bases, with 14 bases between. CDR3 DNA sequence: TGTGCCAGCAGCTTGAGCCAGGTTAAGACCTACGAGCAGTACTTC. Its translation is CASSLSQVKTYEQYF.

V gene TRBV6-5 combines with J gene TRBJ1-1; 8 positions agree with TRBD1. V shed 6 bases and J 3 bases; nucleotides not matched to a gene: 6. Germline-derived CDR1 and CDR2 are MNHEY and SVGAGI. The CDR3 is 14 residues long. CDR3 in DNA: TGTGCCAGCAGGTCGACAGGGGAATACACTGAAGCTTTCTTT. This translates into CASRSTGEYTEAFF.

V and J are TRBV7-9 and TRBJ1-1; TRBD1 matches 9 bases. V dropped 5 bases and J dropped 5; count of bases not matched to a gene: 9. Germline CDR1 reads SEHNR; CDR2 reads FQNEAQ (reference sequence). The CDR3 is 15 residues long. The CDR3 DNA is TGTGCCAGCAGCACCTACAGGGGGCGGAATACTGAAGCTTTCTTT. It is translated as CASSTYRGRNTEAFF.

This chain uses TRBV28 with TRBJ2-1; 12 positions agree with TRBD2. The V gene end was trimmed by 4 bases and the J gene end by 8 bases; junction bases not matched to a gene: 15. The CDR3 runs to 18 residues. Germline loops: CDR1 MDHEN, CDR2 SYDVKM. The CDR3 nucleotides read TGTGCCAGCAGTTGGCCACGACTAGCGGGAGCGTATATGGATGAGCAGTTCTTC. This translates into CASSWPRLAGAYMDEQFF.

On this clone itself: Other DNA sequences within the sample encode an identical CDR3. The chain links TRBV6-1 to TRBJ1-1; 11 nucleotides agree with TRBD1. Germline V gene lookup returns CDR1 MNHNS and CDR2 SASEGT. The V segment lost 4 bases and the J segment 5 bases; nucleotides outside the gene matches: 6. There are 15 residues in the CDR3. The CDR3 protein is CASSGAGTGGTEAFF. The CDR3, as DNA: TGTGCCAGCAGTGGAGCCGGGACAGGGGGAACTGAAGCTTTCTTT.

The chain joins TRBV5-1 to TRBJ2-7; D ambiguous. Germline V gene lookup returns CDR1 SGHRS and CDR2 YFSETQ. V was shortened by 0 bases and J by 5 bases, with 6 bases between the two germline ends. The length of the CDR3 is 12 residues. CDR3 sequence: CASSLVVDEQYF. In DNA form, the CDR3 reads TGCGCCAGCAGCTTGGTAGTCGACGAGCAGTACTTC.

The rearrangement uses TRBV27 and TRBJ2-2; D remains unclear. Trimming left V 0 bases short and J 4 bases short, with 6 bases between. The germline V gene encodes CDR1 MNHEY and CDR2 SMNVEV (reference sequence). This CDR3 region has 14 residues. CDR3 in DNA: TGTGCCAGCAGTTTATCGTTCGGCACCGGGGAGCTGTTTTTT. This translates into CASSLSFGTGELFF.

The gene calls are TRBV5-1 and TRBJ2-7; possibly TRBD2 for D (5 bases). The CDR3 sequence is 14 residues long. Trimming shortened V by 0 bases and J by 1 base, and 8 bases separated the two germline ends. Looked up from germline, CDR1 is SGHRS and CDR2 is YFSETQ. The CDR3, as DNA: TGCGCCAGCAGCTTGGTAGGAGGATCCTACGAGCAGTACTTC. This sequence encodes CASSLVGGSYEQYF.

The CDR3 loop reads CAWSPGQGYNQPQHF. CDR3 DNA sequence: TGTGCCTGGAGTCCGGGACAGGGATACAATCAGCCCCAGCATTTT. The V gene is TRBV30, the J gene TRBJ1-5, with TRBD1 matching 9 bases. CDR1 GTSNPN and CDR2 SVGIG come from the germline V gene (reference sequence). V lost 2 bases and J lost 3; bases outside the gene matches: 5. This CDR3 region has 15 residues.

The gene calls are TRBV9 and TRBJ2-1; 7 bases match TRBD2. The CDR3 spans 16 residues. The V segment lost 0 bases and the J segment 7 bases; nucleotides outside the gene matches: 10. Germline loops: CDR1 SGDLS, CDR2 YYNGEE. The CDR3 bases are TGTGCCAGCAGCGTAGCTGGGGGAGGGCCGGGAAATGAGCAGTTCTTC. Protein product: CASSVAGGGPGNEQFF.

This chain connects TRBV27 to TRBJ2-3, with 10 bases fitting TRBD1. Germline-derived CDR1 and CDR2 are MNHEY and SMNVEV (reference sequence). The CDR3 length is 17 residues. V was clipped by 6 bases and J by 6 bases; unmatched bases: 15. CDR3 DNA sequence: TGTGCCAGCAGGCCCGGGACAGGGGAGATCGTCGTCGATACGCAGTATTTT. This translates into CASRPGTGEIVVDTQYF.

This rearrangement joins TRBV29-1 to TRBJ2-1, with D possibly matching TRBD2 (5 bases). Germline CDR1 reads SQVTM; CDR2 reads ANQGSEA. The germline V and J ends were trimmed by 3 bases and 8 bases, with 17 bases remaining between them. The CDR3 covers 14 residues. The CDR3 sequence is CSVERAAVWDEQFF. CDR3 in DNA: TGCAGCGTTGAGAGAGCGGCAGTTTGGGATGAGCAGTTCTTC.

This clone was seen just once. This chain joins TRBV7-8 and TRBJ2-1; D not certain. The CDR3 loop spans 12 amino acids. With 0 bases removed from V and 12 bases from J, the gap between germline ends came to 9 bases. Germline V gene data show CDR1 as SGHVS and CDR2 as FQNEAQ. The CDR3 loop is CASSLAQRSQFF. Written as DNA, the CDR3 is TGTGCCAGCAGCTTAGCGCAGCGTTCGCAGTTCTTC.

The count of this clone is one. The CDR3 region is CASSEYGTRDQPQHF. CDR3 nucleotides: TGTGCCAGCAGTGAATATGGGACAAGGGATCAGCCCCAGCATTTT. The genes are TRBV2 and TRBJ1-5; D possibly corresponds to TRBD1 (6 bases). In germline, CDR1 is SNHLY, CDR2 FYNNEI. V dropped 2 bases and J dropped 5 bases, with 13 bases sitting between them. The CDR3 runs to 15 residues.

V and J are TRBV30 and TRBJ1-3, with D possibly TRBD1 on 5 matching bases. Germline CDR1 and CDR2: GTSNPN and SVGIG (reference sequence). V was pared by 3 bases and J by 7 bases, with 16 bases between. The CDR3 sequence is 14 residues long. This chain's CDR3 is CAWRAGTSRNTIYF. The CDR3 bases are TGTGCCTGGAGAGCGGGGACCTCCAGGAACACCATATATTTT.

The chain joins TRBV11-2 to TRBJ1-1; 7 bases are a match to TRBD1. J gave up 5 bases and V 5 bases, and 8 bases lay outside the gene matches. The CDR3 spans 14 residues. The germline V gene encodes CDR1 SGHAT and CDR2 FQNNGV. Written as DNA, the CDR3 is TGTGCCAGCAGCCGCGTCCCGGGACAGACTGAAGCTTTCTTT. It yields the protein CASSRVPGQTEAFF.

The chain is built from TRBV11-2 and TRBJ2-2; TRBD1 matches 12 bases. The junction had 6 bases not matched to a gene; V was cut back by 2 bases and J by 2 bases. Germline values: CDR1 SGHAT, CDR2 FQNNGV. The CDR3 loop spans 18 amino acids. The CDR3 nucleotides read TGTGCCAGCAGCTTATCGATGGGGACAGGGGGCAACACCGGGGAGCTGTTTTTT. Its translation is CASSLSMGTGGNTGELFF.

J is TRBJ2-7 and V is TRBV6-4, with TRBD2 matching over 15 bases. Germline V gene data show CDR1 as MRHNA and CDR2 as SNTAGT. J gave up 6 bases and V 0 bases, and 3 bases lay outside the gene matches. The CDR3 contains 16 residues. The CDR3 here is CASSDSRGLAGGEQYF. CDR3 nucleotide sequence: TGTGCCAGCAGTGACTCCCGGGGACTAGCGGGAGGCGAGCAGTACTTC.

This chain connects TRBV5-6 to TRBJ2-3; no definite D call. CDR3 size: 13 residues. Per germline, CDR1 SGHDT and CDR2 YYEEEE. Trimming removed 0 bases at V and 6 bases at J, with 8 bases between. CDR3 protein: CASSLGSSDTQYF. CDR3 DNA sequence: TGTGCCAGCAGCTTGGGTAGCTCCGATACGCAGTATTTT. Full variable domain (rest looked up from reference TRBV5-6 and TRBJ2-3): DAGVTQSPTHLIKTRGQQVTLRCSPKSGHDTVSWYQQALGQGPQFIFQYYEEEERQRGNFPDRFSGHQFPNYSSELNVNALLLGDSALYLCASSLGSSDTQYFGPGTRLTVL.